This passage covers 28 T cell receptor beta chains from one sample sequenced in a study of blood T cell repertoires in COVID-19. Only in-frame clones appear in the TCRdb table, and some are missing; sequencing was by immunoSEQ multiplex PCR. Of roughly 140,000 clones listed, more than 75% were seen once; the top ten hold about 5%. Input material: peripheral blood. These receptors originate from a woman in her 50s with acute or convalescent COVID-19.

In this sample, this clone turned up a few times. The chain couples TRBV3-1 (or the pseudogene TRBV3-2) to TRBJ1-2; no definite D call. Trimming removed 3 bases at V and 4 bases at J, with 15 bases between. This CDR3 region has 15 residues. CDR1 and CDR2 (germline): LGHDT, YNNKEL (reference sequence). The CDR3 DNA sequence: TGTGCCAGCAGCCACACCTTCGAAGGAGGCTATGGCTACACCTTC. The encoded protein is CASSHTFEGGYGYTF.

The chain combines TRBV7-2 with TRBJ2-1; 13 positions agree with TRBD2. V lost 4 bases to trimming and J lost 7 bases; unmatched junction nucleotides: 7. The CDR3 sequence is 16 residues long. The germline gives CDR1 SGHTA, CDR2 FQGNSA. This chain's CDR3 is CASSWRLAGGANEQFF. In DNA, the CDR3 is TGTGCCAGCAGCTGGAGACTAGCGGGGGGTGCGAATGAGCAGTTCTTC.

J is TRBJ2-3 and V is TRBV7-3, with a possible D match to TRBD2 (6 bases). The CDR3 has 13 amino acids. Germline CDR1 SGHTA, CDR2 FQGTGA. Trimming removed 0 bases at V and 5 bases at J, with 6 bases between. CDR3 sequence: CASSLTSGDTQYF. The CDR3 nucleotides read TGTGCCAGCAGCTTAACTAGCGGAGATACGCAGTATTTT.

Note on this clone: Other nucleotide sequences in the sample specify the same CDR3. J is TRBJ1-5 and V is TRBV7-8; weak D call: TRBD1 (5 bases). Germline V gene sequence: CDR1 SGHVS, CDR2 FQNEAQ. The CDR3 extends over 12 amino acids. V shed 2 bases and J shed 6 bases, with 5 bases lying between them. CDR3 sequence reads: CASSLQGQPQHF. The DNA of the CDR3 is TGTGCCAGCAGCTTACAGGGTCAGCCCCAGCATTTT.

The genes are TRBV3-1 (or the pseudogene TRBV3-2) and TRBJ2-7; 11 bases agree with TRBD1. V dropped 5 bases and J dropped 4; count of bases not matched to a gene: 4. The CDR3 spans 14 residues. Germline CDR1 reads LGHDT; CDR2 reads YNNKEL (reference sequence). For the CDR3, the DNA is TGTGCCAGCAGCTCGGGACAGGGGGGTTACGAGCAGTACTTC. Its protein is CASSSGQGGYEQYF.

V usage is TRBV5-1 and J usage is TRBJ2-7; 8 nucleotides line up with TRBD1. The germline gives CDR1 SGHRS, CDR2 YFSETQ. V lost 2 bases and J lost 6; bases outside the gene matches: 13. This CDR3 comprises 16 residues. CDR3 nucleotides: TGCGCCAGCAGCTTTGGGGGCGCAGGACAGGGTTTCGAGCAGTACTTC. Its protein product is CASSFGGAGQGFEQYF.

The table lists this clone with a few counts. This sequence joins TRBV27 and TRBJ1-6, with TRBD1 matching over 11 bases. V lost 6 bases to trimming and J lost 6 bases; unmatched junction nucleotides: 10. Germline lookup yields CDR1 MNHEY and CDR2 SMNVEV (reference sequence). The CDR3 sequence is 17 residues long. For the CDR3, the DNA is TGTGCCAGCAGGAAGAGACAAGGACAGGGGGCTAATTCACCCCTCCACTTT. This gives the protein CASRKRQGQGANSPLHF.

This rearrangement joins TRBV7-2 to TRBJ1-2; no clear D gene. The CDR3 extends over 14 amino acids. The V gene lost 2 bases and the J gene lost 8 bases, with 15 bases spanning the gap. Germline-derived CDR1 and CDR2 are SGHTA and FQGNSA. The CDR3 here is CASSLNAAIWGYTF. In nucleotides, the CDR3 is TGTGCCAGCAGCTTAAATGCGGCTATTTGGGGCTACACCTTC.

The gene calls are TRBV30 and TRBJ1-4; D perhaps matches TRBD1 (6 bases). The germline V and J ends were trimmed by 4 bases and 8 bases, with 14 bases remaining between them. The CDR3 runs 13 residues. CDR1 is GTSNPN, CDR2 SVGIG, per germline (reference sequence). The CDR3 nucleotides are TGTGCCTGGACAACAGGGAGTAACGAAAAACTGTTTTTT. Residues: CAWTTGSNEKLFF.

The chain combines TRBV29-1 with TRBJ1-3; TRBD1 might be the D (6 bases). Per germline, CDR1 SQVTM and CDR2 ANQGSEA. The germline V and J ends were trimmed by 0 bases and 4 bases, with 13 bases remaining between them. The CDR3 extends over 15 amino acids. The CDR3 sequence: CSVEDPGATGNTIYF. For the CDR3, the DNA is TGCAGCGTTGAAGATCCAGGGGCAACCGGAAACACCATATATTTT.

This chain links TRBV5-1 with TRBJ2-3, with 7 positions matching TRBD2. The CDR3 length is 15 residues. J lost 2 bases, V lost 2 bases, and 5 bases had no gene match. Germline V CDR1 and CDR2: SGHRS, YFSETQ. CDR3 amino acids: CASSLGAGPTDTQYF. In DNA, the CDR3 is TGCGCCAGCAGCTTAGGAGCGGGACCCACAGATACGCAGTATTTT.

The chain carries TRBV19 and TRBJ2-2, with a possible D match to TRBD2 (6 bases). Between the trimmed V and J ends, which lost 3 bases and 6 bases, there was a span of 11 bases. The CDR3 has 14 residues. Germline assignment: CDR1 LNHDA and CDR2 SQIVND (reference sequence). The chain's CDR3 is CASSMTSFAGELFF. CDR3 sequence (DNA): TGTGCCAGTAGTATGACTAGTTTCGCCGGGGAGCTGTTTTTT.

CDR3 sequence reads: CASSSGTGYEKLFF. The CDR3 coding sequence is TGTGCCAGCAGCTCCGGGACAGGGTATGAAAAACTGTTTTTT. The chain has TRBV7-2 and TRBJ1-4; the match to TRBD1 covers 9 bases. V was clipped by 4 bases and J by 6 bases; unmatched bases: 3. There are 14 residues in the CDR3. The germline gives CDR1 SGHTA, CDR2 FQGNSA. Looking up the rest from reference TRBV7-2 and TRBJ1-4 gives the full variable domain: GAGVSQSPSNKVTEKGKDVELRCDPISGHTALYWYRQSLGQGLEFLIYFQGNSAPDKSGLPSDRFSAERTGGSVSTLTIQRTQQEDSAVYLCASSSGTGYEKLFFGSGTQLSVL.

This chain joins TRBV11-2 and TRBJ1-6, with D possibly matching TRBD1 (5 bases). The germline gives CDR1 SGHAT, CDR2 FQNNGV. The CDR3 runs to 15 residues. The V gene lost 5 bases and the J gene lost 7 bases, with 15 bases spanning the gap. CDR3: CASSQQTDFNSPLHF. In DNA, the CDR3 is TGTGCCAGCAGCCAACAGACAGACTTCAATTCACCCCTCCACTTT.

The chain uses TRBV12-5 and TRBJ2-1; the D gene is possibly TRBD1 (5 bases). The CDR3 is 16 residues long. V was shortened by 0 bases and J by 1 base, with 10 bases between the two germline ends. The germline V gene has CDR1 LGHNT and CDR2 FRNRAP. Written as DNA, the CDR3 is TGTGCTAGTGGTTTGGTACTGACAGTTTCCTACAATGAGCAGTTCTTC. It codes for CASGLVLTVSYNEQFF.

The chain combines TRBV3-1 (or the pseudogene TRBV3-2) with TRBJ1-6; a possible D gene is TRBD1 (6 bases). This CDR3 has 14 amino acids. Trimming took 4 bases from V and 7 from J, leaving 11 bases between them. The germline V gene encodes CDR1 LGHDT and CDR2 YNNKEL (reference sequence). CDR3 nucleotide sequence: TGTGCCAGCAGCCCGAGGGACACAAATTCACCCCTCCACTTT. It codes for CASSPRDTNSPLHF.

This chain uses TRBV11-2 with TRBJ1-6, with D unresolved. This CDR3 has 13 residues. Trimming pared 0 bases from V and 9 bases from J, leaving 6 bases between. CDR1 SGHAT and CDR2 FQNNGV come from the germline V gene. The CDR3 DNA is TGTGCCAGCAGCTTAGATCTCGGTTCACCCCTCCACTTT. It translates to CASSLDLGSPLHF.

The rearrangement links TRBV2 to TRBJ1-2; 10 bases map to TRBD1. Germline assignment: CDR1 SNHLY and CDR2 FYNNEI. This CDR3 contains 15 residues. J lost 4 bases, V lost 3 bases, and 5 bases had no gene match. This chain's CDR3 is CASSEGTGDGYGYTF. CDR3 coding DNA: TGTGCCAGCAGTGAGGGGACAGGGGACGGCTATGGCTACACCTTC.

The CDR3 DNA is TGTGCCAGCAGTTACAGGGGGCCGTCAGATACGCAGTATTTT. The encoded protein is CASSYRGPSDTQYF. The J gene is TRBJ2-3, the V gene TRBV6-5; 7 bases agree with TRBD1. J gave up 4 bases and V 2 bases, and 3 bases lay outside the gene matches. CDR1 MNHEY and CDR2 SVGAGI come from the germline V gene. The CDR3 runs 14 residues.

The genes are TRBV19 and TRBJ2-3, with D unresolved. V was cut by 1 base and J by 0 bases, with 8 bases left in between. CDR3 size: 15 residues. Per germline, CDR1 LNHDA and CDR2 SQIVND (reference sequence). CDR3 coding DNA: TGTGCCAGTAGTATAGGCGGCCATAGCACAGATACGCAGTATTTT. It yields the protein CASSIGGHSTDTQYF.

V usage is TRBV4-2 and J usage is TRBJ1-6; D remains ambiguous. CDR1 is LGHNA and CDR2 is YNFKEQ in the germline V gene. This CDR3 has 15 amino acids. The V and J ends lost 4 bases and 5 bases respectively, with 12 bases between them. The CDR3 spells CASSPNSHDNSPLHF. In DNA, the CDR3 is TGTGCCAGCAGCCCCAATTCCCATGATAATTCACCCCTCCACTTT.

This CDR3 reads CSASEGQRSYNEQFF. The CDR3 bases are TGCAGTGCTAGTGAAGGACAGCGATCCTACAATGAGCAGTTCTTC. V gene TRBV20-1 combines with J gene TRBJ2-1; D is perhaps TRBD1 (6 bases). CDR1 DFQATT and CDR2 SNEGSKA come from the germline V gene (reference sequence). This CDR3 contains 15 residues. V was cut by 3 bases and J by 1 base, with 13 bases left in between.

This sequence joins TRBV30 and TRBJ1-6, with D perhaps TRBD1 (5 bases). The V and J ends lost 4 bases and 10 bases respectively, with 14 bases between them. Germline V gene sequence: CDR1 GTSNPN, CDR2 SVGIG (reference sequence). The CDR3 has 13 residues. The CDR3 sequence: CAWNSVGGSPLHF. The CDR3 DNA follows: TGTGCCTGGAACTCGGTCGGGGGATCACCCCTCCACTTT.

V usage is TRBV27 and J usage is TRBJ2-1; TRBD2 might be the D (5 bases). The CDR3 covers 15 residues. Germline CDR1 and CDR2: MNHEY and SMNVEV (reference sequence). Trimming stripped 6 bases from V and 1 base from J, with 13 bases between. The CDR3 DNA reads as TGTGCCAGCAGCCCTGGACTGACGTCCTACAATGAGCAGTTCTTC. Protein product: CASSPGLTSYNEQFF.

CDR3: CASSPPGGGRGQPQHF. CDR3 coding DNA: TGTGCCAGCTCACCACCCGGCGGTGGGCGAGGGCAGCCCCAGCATTTT. The J gene is TRBJ1-5, the V gene TRBV18; the D is unclear. The CDR3 totals 16 residues. Deletions cut 0 bases from V and 7 bases from J, with 16 bases between. In germline, CDR1 is KGHSH, CDR2 LQKENI.

The rearrangement links TRBV10-3 to TRBJ2-5, with no clear D. Germline V CDR1 and CDR2: ENHRY, SYGVKD. Trimming shortened V by 6 bases and J by 3 bases, and 5 bases separated the two germline ends. The CDR3 totals 11 residues. CDR3 loop: CAIRREETQYF. Written as DNA, the CDR3 is TGTGCCATCAGACGGGAAGAGACCCAGTACTTC.

V gene TRBV2 combines with J gene TRBJ1-2; D gene ambiguous. V was pared by 2 bases and J by 6 bases, with 7 bases between. Per germline, CDR1 SNHLY and CDR2 FYNNEI. CDR3 length: 12 amino acids. CDR3 protein: CASSEMRDGYTF. CDR3 coding DNA: TGTGCCAGCAGTGAAATGCGGGATGGCTACACCTTC. The variable domain in full, with the rest retrieved from reference TRBV2 and TRBJ1-2, is EPEVTQTPSHQVTQMGQEVILRCVPISNHLYFYWYRQILGQKVEFLVSFYNNEISEKSEIFDDQFSVERPDGSNFTLKIRSTKLEDSAMYFCASSEMRDGYTFGSGTRLTVV.

This clone was observed a handful of times. The CDR3: CASSLIGLRPLAGLNEQFF. CDR3 bases: TGTGCCAGCAGCTTAATTGGTCTTCGTCCGCTAGCGGGACTCAATGAGCAGTTCTTC. The rearrangement links TRBV7-9 to TRBJ2-1; TRBD2 matches 9 bases. J lost 6 bases, V lost 2 bases, and 17 bases had no gene match. The CDR3 length is 19 residues. CDR1 is SEHNR, CDR2 FQNEAQ, per germline (reference sequence).